Given below is one TCR beta chain in context. The entry originates in a study of T-cell reconstitution after alpha-beta-depleted transplantation in children. The library targeted TCRbeta and was prepared with unique molecular identifiers. TCRdb reanalysed the PCR reads using MiXCR and keeps one entry per CDR3 protein. The data contain 190,000 or so distinct CDR3 sequences, about 6.4% of them singletons. This CDR3 contains 14 residues. The V segment lost 5 bases and the J segment 8 bases; nucleotides outside the gene matches: 7. Germline CDR1 reads SGHVS; CDR2 reads FNYEAQ. Sequences were derived from PBMCs from the stem cell graft donor, sampled from the stem cell graft. The J gene is TRBJ1-4, the V gene TRBV7-6; 8 nucleotides match TRBD1. This TCR was sampled from a human donor who donated a stem cell graft to a child with Wiskott-Aldrich syndrome. CDR3 residues: CASSATGVQEKLFF. The CDR3 coding sequence is TGTGCCAGCAGCGCGACAGGGGTTCAGGAAAAACTGTTTTTT.